Below are 5 T cell receptor beta chains sequenced from a single sample in a study of memory CD4+ T cells and cytomegalovirus serostatus. The sort gate was single viable CD3+CD4+CD8-CD45RO+ cells for memory CD4+ T cells. Clones were sequenced by immunoSEQ multiplex PCR, and TCRdb holds only the in-frame ones, with some missing. The sample has about 67,000 clones, about 80% seen once. The sample comprised memory CD4+ T cells from blood. These receptors came from an adult in good health and CMV-seropositive.

The rearrangement joins TRBV4-2 to TRBJ1-2, with unresolved D. This CDR3 comprises 12 residues. The germline CDR1 and CDR2 sequences are LGHNA and YNFKEQ. Trimming pared 0 bases from V and 2 bases from J, leaving 1 base between. The CDR3 loop reads CASSQENYGYTF. In nucleotides, the CDR3 is TGTGCCAGCAGCCAAGAAAACTATGGCTACACCTTC.

The CDR3 DNA reads TGTGCCAGCAGTTCGGGAGGGTCACTAGCCAAAAACATTCAGTACTTC. Protein sequence: CASSSGGSLAKNIQYF. V usage is TRBV28 and J usage is TRBJ2-4, with 8 bases lining up with TRBD2. With V trimmed by 4 bases and J by 0 bases, 5 bases remained unmatched. CDR3 length equals 16 residues. Germline CDR1 and CDR2: MDHEN and SYDVKM.

The J gene is TRBJ2-1, the V gene TRBV5-1, with 7 bases lining up with TRBD1. The CDR3 runs 17 residues. J gave up 0 bases and V 4 bases, and 10 bases lay outside the gene matches. Germline loops: CDR1 SGHRS, CDR2 YFSETQ. The CDR3 loop is CASSPSLGQSSYNEQFF. The CDR3 coding sequence is TGCGCCAGCAGCCCTAGCTTGGGACAGAGCTCCTACAATGAGCAGTTCTTC.

The J gene is TRBJ2-5, the V gene TRBV6-6, with 8 bases lining up with TRBD1. CDR3 length: 15 residues. Germline CDR1 reads MNHNY; CDR2 reads SVGAGI (reference sequence). Trimming took 4 bases from V and 5 from J; bases not matched to a gene: 9. The CDR3 is CASSWLGQDGETQYF. The CDR3 DNA sequence: TGTGCCAGCAGTTGGCTGGGACAGGACGGTGAGACCCAGTACTTC.

The CDR3 loop reads CASSEEAGNYNEQFF. The DNA for the CDR3 is TGTGCCAGCAGTGAAGAAGCGGGGAATTACAATGAGCAGTTCTTC. This chain links TRBV6-1 with TRBJ2-1, with 7 bases fitting TRBD2. CDR1 and CDR2 from the germline V gene are MNHNS and SASEGT. Germline trimming cut 1 base from V and 4 bases from J; bases unmatched to any gene: 4. This CDR3 has 15 residues.